Following are 2 T cell receptor beta chains from one sample sequenced in a study of blood T cell repertoires in COVID-19. TCRdb's copy holds only in-frame clones and misses some; the assay was immunoSEQ multiplex PCR. The sample carries about 170,000 clones, about 85% recorded once. The specimen was peripheral blood. The receptors were gathered from a woman aged 80 or older in a cohort sampled during active or convalescent COVID-19.

The chain recombines TRBV28 with TRBJ1-5, with 7 bases identical to TRBD1. Losses at the gene ends were 2 bases for V and 0 bases for J; bases not matched to a gene: 7. Germline V lookup: CDR1 MDHEN, CDR2 SYDVKM. The CDR3 loop spans 17 amino acids. CDR3 residues: CASSLTGEVYSNQPQHF. The CDR3, as DNA: TGTGCCAGCAGTTTAACAGGGGAGGTTTATAGCAATCAGCCCCAGCATTTT. The variable domain in full, with the rest retrieved from reference TRBV28 and TRBJ1-5, is DVKVTQSSRYLVKRTGEKVFLECVQDMDHENMFWYRQDPGLGLRLIYFSYDVKMKEKGDIPEGYSVSREKKERFSLILESASTNQTSMYLCASSLTGEVYSNQPQHFGDGTRLSIL.

This clone appeared a single time. This chain connects TRBV5-1 to TRBJ1-4, with 9 bases identical to TRBD1. CDR1 and CDR2 (germline): SGHRS, YFSETQ. Trimming removed 2 bases from V and 6 bases from J; junction bases left unmatched: 5. The CDR3 covers 15 residues. CDR3 coding DNA: TGCGCCAGCAGCTTACAGGGGGCGCGGGATGAAAAACTGTTTTTT. Protein: CASSLQGARDEKLFF.